This section outlines one T cell receptor (beta chain) sequence together with its context. The sample originates from a study of blood T cell repertoires in COVID-19. Overall study context: Sites across the United States, Italy and Spain contributed samples from acute and convalescent COVID-19. In each case, the material was cDNA or gDNA derived from T cells, B-cell-depleted T cells, or PBMCs.

In the original analysis: Estimation of nucleated cell counts was performed using reference gene primer amplification. Here immunoSEQ multiplex PCR was the method, and the copy in TCRdb shows in-frame clones only, minus some. Clonal size and the V and J genes are those of that table, whereas D and trimming came from the DNA. The sample includes about 200,000 clones, approximately 85% of them seen just once. The V segment lost 3 bases and the J segment 8 bases; nucleotides outside the gene matches: 6. This CDR3 region has 13 residues. The germline V gene encodes CDR1 MGHDK and CDR2 SYGVNS. The rearrangement uses TRBV25-1 and TRBJ1-2; 7 positions match TRBD1. The sequence was collected from a woman in her sixties or seventies with active or convalescent COVID-19. The sample consisted of peripheral blood. The DNA for the CDR3 is TGTGCCAGCAGTGAGAACACAGGGGACGGCTACACCTTC. Protein: CASSENTGDGYTF.